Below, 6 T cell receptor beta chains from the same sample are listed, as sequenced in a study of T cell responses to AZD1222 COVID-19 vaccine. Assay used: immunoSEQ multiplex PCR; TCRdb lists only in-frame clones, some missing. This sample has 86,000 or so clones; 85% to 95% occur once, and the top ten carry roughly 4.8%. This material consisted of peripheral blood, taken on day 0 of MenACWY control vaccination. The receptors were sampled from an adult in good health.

CDR3 bases: TGTGCCAGCAGTTACGAAAACCCCCCAAATGAGCAGTTCTTC. It is translated as CASSYENPPNEQFF. This chain uses TRBV6-2 or TRBV6-3 with TRBJ2-1; D is uncertain. The germline V gene has CDR1 MNHEY and CDR2 SVGEGT. This CDR3 spans 14 amino acids. Trimming cost V 2 bases and J 7 bases, with 12 bases left between them.

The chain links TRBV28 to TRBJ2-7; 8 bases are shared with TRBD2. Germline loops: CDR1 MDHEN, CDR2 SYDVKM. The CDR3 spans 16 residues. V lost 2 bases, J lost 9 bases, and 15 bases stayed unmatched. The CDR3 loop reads CASSLDAGTRRGGQYF. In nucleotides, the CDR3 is TGTGCCAGCAGTTTAGATGCCGGGACTAGAAGAGGTGGGCAGTACTTC.

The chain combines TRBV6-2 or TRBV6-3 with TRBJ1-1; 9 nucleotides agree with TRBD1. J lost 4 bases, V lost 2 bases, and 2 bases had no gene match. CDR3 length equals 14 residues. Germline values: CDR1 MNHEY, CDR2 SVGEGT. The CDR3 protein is CASSYGDRVTEAFF. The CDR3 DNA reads TGTGCCAGCAGTTACGGGGACAGGGTCACTGAAGCTTTCTTT.

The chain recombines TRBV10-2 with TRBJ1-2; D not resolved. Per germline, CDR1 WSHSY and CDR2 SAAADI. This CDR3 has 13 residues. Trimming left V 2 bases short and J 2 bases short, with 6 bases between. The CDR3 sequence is CASSETVNYGYTF. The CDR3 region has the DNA TGCGCCAGCAGTGAGACAGTGAACTATGGCTACACCTTC.

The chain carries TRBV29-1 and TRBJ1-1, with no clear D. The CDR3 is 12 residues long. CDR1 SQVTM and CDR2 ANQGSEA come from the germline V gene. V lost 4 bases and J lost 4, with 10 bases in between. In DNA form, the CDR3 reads TGCAGCGTTGGACCCGAGGGCACTGAAGCTTTCTTT. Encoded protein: CSVGPEGTEAFF.

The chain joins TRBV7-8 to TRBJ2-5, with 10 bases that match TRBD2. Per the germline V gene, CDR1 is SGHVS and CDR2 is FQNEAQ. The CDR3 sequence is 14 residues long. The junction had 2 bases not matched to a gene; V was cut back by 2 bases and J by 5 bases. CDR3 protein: CASSLKRGGETQYF. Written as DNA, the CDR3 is TGTGCCAGCAGCTTAAAGCGGGGGGGCGAGACCCAGTACTTC.